These T cell receptor beta chains were read from a single sample in a study of cytomegalovirus exposure and HLA in healthy donors. Profiling relied on immunoSEQ multiplex PCR, and the TCRdb table lists in-frame clones only, not all of them. The data hold some 350,000 clones, with 87% observed a single time. Sequenced: PBMCs. The receptors here all came from a woman in her twenties or thirties in good health and CMV-seropositive. The CDR3 runs from the conserved cysteine through the conserved F or W. A D gene is named only where the DNA matches it firmly. Clone size is given for some rows only: seen once, a few or many times, or a class if the clone is expanded.

D gene: TRBD2; J gene: TRBJ2-1; clone size: -; V gene: TRBV2; CDR3 protein: CASSELAGYNEQFF; CDR3 DNA: TGTGCCAGCAGTGAACTAGCGGGGTACAATGAGCAGTTCTTC
D gene: -; J gene: TRBJ1-1; clone size: -; V gene: TRBV9; CDR3 protein: CASRRGHEAFF; CDR3 DNA: TGTGCCAGCAGGAGGGGCCACGAAGCTTTCTTT
D gene: -; J gene: TRBJ2-5; clone size: -; V gene: TRBV9; CDR3 protein: CASSVDVEETQYF; CDR3 DNA: TGTGCCAGCAGCGTAGATGTCGAAGAGACCCAGTACTTC
D gene: -; J gene: TRBJ1-4; clone size: -; V gene: TRBV19; CDR3 protein: CASSTLGSREKLFF; CDR3 DNA: TGTGCCAGTAGTACCCTAGGAAGTCGAGAAAAACTGTTTTTT
D gene: TRBD2; J gene: TRBJ2-3; clone size: -; V gene: TRBV27; CDR3 protein: CASSLGSGSTDTQYF; CDR3 DNA: TGTGCCAGCAGCCTTGGTAGCGGGAGTACAGATACGCAGTATTTT
D gene: TRBD2; J gene: TRBJ2-7; clone size: -; V gene: TRBV4-1; CDR3 protein: CASSQRTSGVRPGGREQYF; CDR3 DNA: TGCGCCAGCAGCCAGCGGACTAGCGGGGTCCGCCCCGGGGGAAGGGAGCAGTACTTC
D gene: -; J gene: TRBJ1-2; clone size: -; V gene: TRBV28; CDR3 protein: CASSVTGIYYGYTF; CDR3 DNA: TGTGCCAGCAGTGTTACAGGGATCTACTATGGCTACACCTTC
D gene: -; J gene: TRBJ2-1; clone size: -; V gene: TRBV15; CDR3 protein: CATSRVGGGEQFF; CDR3 DNA: TGTGCCACCAGCAGAGTGGGGGGAGGTGAGCAGTTCTTC
D gene: TRBD1; J gene: TRBJ1-5; clone size: -; V gene: TRBV28; CDR3 protein: CASSPPDRVSNQPQHF; CDR3 DNA: TGTGCCAGCAGTCCGCCGGACAGGGTTAGCAATCAGCCCCAGCATTTT
D gene: TRBD2; J gene: TRBJ2-5; clone size: -; V gene: TRBV7-6; CDR3 protein: CASSLGGGAWETQYF; CDR3 DNA: TGTGCCAGCAGCTTAGGCGGGGGGGCATGGGAGACCCAGTACTTC
D gene: -; J gene: TRBJ2-1; clone size: -; V gene: TRBV4-3; CDR3 protein: CASSQEGRGNEQFF; CDR3 DNA: TGCGCCAGCAGCCAAGAAGGCAGGGGCAATGAGCAGTTCTTC
D gene: -; J gene: TRBJ1-5; clone size: few; V gene: TRBV28; CDR3 protein: CASSLGRDNQPQHF; CDR3 DNA: TGTGCCAGCAGTTTGGGCAGGGACAATCAGCCCCAGCATTTT
D gene: -; J gene: TRBJ1-2; clone size: -; V gene: TRBV19; CDR3 protein: CASSMGAGSYTF; CDR3 DNA: TGTGCCAGTAGTATGGGGGCAGGGAGCTACACCTTC
D gene: TRBD1; J gene: TRBJ1-2; clone size: -; V gene: TRBV4-3; CDR3 protein: CASSPDRGRGYTF; CDR3 DNA: TGCGCCAGCAGCCCCGACAGGGGAAGGGGCTACACCTTC
D gene: -; J gene: TRBJ2-7; clone size: -; V gene: TRBV5-1; CDR3 protein: CASSLAQIQGYEQYF; CDR3 DNA: TGCGCCAGCAGCTTGGCCCAAATCCAGGGTTACGAGCAGTACTTC
D gene: TRBD1; J gene: TRBJ1-2; clone size: -; V gene: TRBV9; CDR3 protein: CASSLSLSGRGRKGNYGYTF; CDR3 DNA: TGTGCCAGCAGCCTCAGCTTGTCGGGCAGGGGGCGCAAAGGAAACTATGGCTACACCTTC
D gene: -; J gene: TRBJ2-5; clone size: -; V gene: TRBV5-1; CDR3 protein: CASSLGFGQETQYF; CDR3 DNA: TGCGCCAGCAGCTTGGGGTTCGGGCAAGAGACCCAGTACTTC
D gene: TRBD1; J gene: TRBJ2-2; clone size: -; V gene: TRBV7-2; CDR3 protein: CASSLGTGITVTGELFF; CDR3 DNA: TGTGCCAGCAGCTTAGGGACAGGGATTACGGTCACCGGGGAGCTGTTTTTT
D gene: -; J gene: TRBJ2-7; clone size: -; V gene: TRBV28; CDR3 protein: CGSHSQYHYEQYF; CDR3 DNA: TGTGGTTCCCACAGTCAATACCACTACGAGCAGTACTTC
D gene: TRBD1; J gene: TRBJ1-2; clone size: -; V gene: TRBV27; CDR3 protein: CASGRTGQIGGYTF; CDR3 DNA: TGTGCCAGCGGCAGGACAGGACAGATAGGTGGCTACACCTTC
D gene: TRBD1; J gene: TRBJ2-5; clone size: -; V gene: TRBV6-1; CDR3 protein: CASSDWDRLETQYF; CDR3 DNA: TGTGCCAGCAGTGATTGGGACAGACTCGAGACCCAGTACTTC
D gene: -; J gene: TRBJ2-7; clone size: -; V gene: TRBV11-2; CDR3 protein: CASSNFRSDSYEQYF; CDR3 DNA: TGTGCCAGCAGCAACTTCCGGTCAGACTCCTACGAGCAGTACTTC
D gene: -; J gene: TRBJ1-4; clone size: -; V gene: TRBV30; CDR3 protein: CAWRTVNEKLFF; CDR3 DNA: TGTGCCTGGAGGACAGTGAATGAAAAACTGTTTTTT
D gene: -; J gene: TRBJ2-1; clone size: -; V gene: TRBV9; CDR3 protein: CASSADWGSSYNEQFF; CDR3 DNA: TGTGCCAGCAGCGCCGATTGGGGCAGCTCCTACAATGAGCAGTTCTTC
D gene: TRBD2; J gene: TRBJ2-7; clone size: -; V gene: TRBV7-8; CDR3 protein: CASSLGWEGRPYEQYF; CDR3 DNA: TGTGCCAGCAGCTTAGGCTGGGAGGGACGGCCGTACGAGCAGTACTTC
D gene: -; J gene: TRBJ1-4; clone size: -; V gene: TRBV27; CDR3 protein: CASSFSGWGDEKLFF; CDR3 DNA: TGTGCCAGCAGTTTCTCAGGGTGGGGAGATGAAAAACTGTTTTTT
D gene: -; J gene: TRBJ2-5; clone size: once; V gene: TRBV28; CDR3 protein: CASSKIGQNGETQYF; CDR3 DNA: TGTGCCAGCAGTAAAATCGGACAGAATGGGGAGACCCAGTACTTC
D gene: TRBD1; J gene: TRBJ1-5; clone size: -; V gene: TRBV30; CDR3 protein: CAWSVGRGNQPQHF; CDR3 DNA: TGTGCCTGGAGTGTTGGCAGGGGGAATCAGCCCCAGCATTTT
D gene: -; J gene: TRBJ2-5; clone size: -; V gene: TRBV2; CDR3 protein: CASSEVPETQYF; CDR3 DNA: TGTGCCAGCAGTGAAGTCCCGGAGACCCAGTACTTC
D gene: TRBD1; J gene: TRBJ1-4; clone size: -; V gene: TRBV27; CDR3 protein: CASASGTGQANEKLFF; CDR3 DNA: TGTGCCAGCGCGTCGGGAACCGGACAGGCTAATGAAAAACTGTTTTTT
D gene: TRBD2; J gene: TRBJ2-1; clone size: -; V gene: TRBV25-1; CDR3 protein: CASSGKREDPSNEQFF; CDR3 DNA: TGTGCCAGCAGTGGAAAGCGGGAGGACCCCTCAAATGAGCAGTTCTTC
D gene: -; J gene: TRBJ2-7; clone size: once; V gene: TRBV27; CDR3 protein: CASSLSGIAYEQYF; CDR3 DNA: TGTGCCAGCAGTTTATCGGGCATTGCCTACGAGCAGTACTTC
D gene: -; J gene: TRBJ1-1; clone size: -; V gene: TRBV12-1; CDR3 protein: CASSFGGTEAFF; CDR3 DNA: TGTGCCAGCAGCTTTGGTGGGACTGAAGCTTTCTTT
D gene: TRBD2; J gene: TRBJ2-1; clone size: -; V gene: TRBV7-9; CDR3 protein: CASSHQTSGRTNEQFF; CDR3 DNA: TGTGCCAGCAGCCACCAGACTAGCGGACGAACCAATGAGCAGTTCTTC
D gene: -; J gene: TRBJ2-2; clone size: -; V gene: TRBV4-3; CDR3 protein: CASSQFGTGELFF; CDR3 DNA: TGCGCCAGCAGCCAATTCGGCACCGGGGAGCTGTTTTTT
D gene: -; J gene: TRBJ2-7; clone size: -; V gene: TRBV9; CDR3 protein: CASSVSFWGAPYEQYF; CDR3 DNA: TGTGCCAGCAGCGTATCATTCTGGGGGGCTCCCTACGAGCAGTACTTC
D gene: TRBD2; J gene: TRBJ2-2; clone size: -; V gene: TRBV2; CDR3 protein: CASRRLAGPNTGELFF; CDR3 DNA: TGTGCCAGCAGAAGACTAGCGGGTCCGAACACCGGGGAGCTGTTTTTT
D gene: -; J gene: TRBJ2-7; clone size: -; V gene: TRBV7-2; CDR3 protein: CASSHDFYEQYF; CDR3 DNA: TGTGCCAGCAGCCATGACTTCTACGAGCAGTACTTC